In its sample, the clone carrying this T cell receptor (beta chain) was seen a few times. Other DNA variants within this sample encode the same CDR3. The sample comes from a study of blood T cell repertoires in COVID-19. The wider study: Whether acute or convalescent, the COVID-19 samples came from the United States, Italy and Spain. PBMCs, B-cell-depleted T cells, or T cells provided the cDNA or gDNA that made up the material.

Seattle's cohort entered during active infection and was followed longitudinally. V lost 7 bases to trimming and J lost 2 bases; unmatched junction nucleotides: 5. CDR3 length: 14 amino acids. Germline V lookup: CDR1 MNHEY, CDR2 SVGAGI. Authors' processing steps: Cell counts per sample came from amplifying reference gene primers. Clones were sequenced by immunoSEQ multiplex PCR, and TCRdb holds only the in-frame ones, with some missing. V and J calls and clone size are as listed in that table; D and trimming were resolved from the DNA. Among just over 300,000 clones listed, roughly 90% were seen once.

The genes are TRBV6-5 and TRBJ2-3; 8 bases fit TRBD1. The sequencing sample was made of peripheral blood. This TCR came from a woman aged 25 to 39 with COVID-19, enrolled during active disease. The CDR3 sequence is CASTRGQDTDTQYF. Here the CDR3 DNA reads TGTGCCAGCACAAGGGGACAGGACACAGATACGCAGTATTTT.